These 25 T cell receptor beta chains originate from one sample sequenced in a study of cytomegalovirus exposure and HLA in healthy donors (dated by TCRdb to 2015 to 2018). To prepare the library, the immunoSEQ multiplex PCR assay was applied. For the multiplex PCR, a mixture combining 60 forward primers for TCR Vbeta segments and 13 reverse primers for TCR Jbeta segments was used. The table was pulled from immuneACCESS by TCRdb, which kept in-frame rearrangements only. Such tables lose some clones; where checked, under half of the loss comes from unresolved V genes, and the rest has no known cause. The sample yields about 76,000 clones; roughly 79% were counted once. The ten top clones hold approximately 1.9% of the sample. Sequencing input: PBMCs. The receptors originated from a woman aged 30 to 39 in good health and CMV-seronegative.

The chain recombines TRBV30 with TRBJ2-7, with D maybe TRBD2 (5 bases). The CDR3 loop spans 12 amino acids. Trimming removed 4 bases at V and 4 bases at J, with 11 bases between. Germline CDR1 is GTSNPN and CDR2 is SVGIG (reference sequence). The CDR3 region has the DNA TGTGCCTGGAAGCGGAGTAATTACGAGCAGTACTTC. Protein sequence: CAWKRSNYEQYF.

The V call is TRBV6-5, the J call TRBJ2-3; D uncertain. Trimming removed 0 bases at V and 2 bases at J, with 6 bases between. CDR1 is MNHEY and CDR2 is SVGAGI in the germline V gene. The CDR3 has 14 amino acids. CDR3 residues: CASSYSADTDTQYF. CDR3 nucleotides: TGTGCCAGCAGTTACTCGGCAGACACAGATACGCAGTATTTT.

The chain carries TRBV5-4 and TRBJ1-2, with 7 bases identical to TRBD1. The CDR3 sequence is 13 residues long. In germline, CDR1 is SGHNT, CDR2 YYREEE (reference sequence). After removal of 2 bases from V and 6 bases from J, the junction contained 4 bases not matched to a gene. Here the CDR3 reads CASSFSGGNGYTF. The CDR3 coding sequence is TGTGCCAGCAGCTTCTCAGGGGGTAATGGCTACACCTTC. Filled out from reference TRBV5-4 and TRBJ1-2, the complete variable domain reads ETGVTQSPTHLIKTRGQQVTLRCSSQSGHNTVSWYQQALGQGPQFIFQYYREEENGRGNFPPRFSGLQFPNYSSELNVNALELDDSALYLCASSFSGGNGYTFGSGTRLTVV.

The rearrangement uses TRBV7-9 and TRBJ2-5, with 16 bases identical to TRBD2. Germline V gene data show CDR1 as SEHNR and CDR2 as FQNEAQ (reference sequence). CDR3 size: 18 residues. V dropped 5 bases and J dropped 4; count of bases not matched to a gene: 10. CDR3 amino acids: CASSPGTSGRAYGETQYF. CDR3 coding DNA: TGTGCCAGCAGCCCCGGGACTAGCGGGAGGGCCTATGGAGAGACCCAGTACTTC.

V is TRBV4-1 and J is TRBJ2-7; 8 bases fit TRBD2. The germline gives CDR1 MGHRA, CDR2 YSYEKL. The V and J ends lost 4 bases and 0 bases, in that order; junction bases with no gene match: 11. The length of the CDR3 is 17 residues. The CDR3 DNA sequence: TGCGCCAGCAGCCCCCGGGGGGGGGAGCGGGGCTCCTACGAGCAGTACTTC. Its translation: CASSPRGGERGSYEQYF.

The rearrangement joins TRBV5-1 to TRBJ2-7; possible D gene TRBD1, 6 bases. Germline V lookup: CDR1 SGHRS, CDR2 YFSETQ. Between the trimmed V and J ends, which lost 3 bases and 6 bases, there was a span of 10 bases. The CDR3 contains 12 residues. CDR3 DNA sequence: TGCGCCAGCAGCTCCGACAGGAGCGAGCAGTACTTC. Encoded protein: CASSSDRSEQYF.

This chain uses TRBV18 with TRBJ1-3, with a weak D call TRBD1 (5 bases). The CDR3 covers 17 residues. Trimming removed 1 base at V and 0 bases at J, with 13 bases between. CDR1 and CDR2 from the germline V gene are KGHSH and LQKENI. The CDR3: CASSPRAGPNSGNTIYF. The CDR3 DNA reads as TGTGCCAGCTCACCACGGGCAGGGCCCAACTCTGGAAACACCATATATTTT.

This clone was recorded a few times. The rearrangement joins TRBV7-8 to TRBJ1-6; 7 nucleotides line up with TRBD1. Losses at the gene ends were 3 bases for V and 1 base for J; bases not matched to a gene: 3. This CDR3 has 16 amino acids. Germline loops: CDR1 SGHVS, CDR2 FQNEAQ. As DNA, the CDR3 is TGTGCCAGCAGCTTGACAGGGTGGTCCTATAATTCACCCCTCCACTTT. Amino acid sequence: CASSLTGWSYNSPLHF.

V gene TRBV16 combines with J gene TRBJ1-5; 10 positions agree with TRBD1. Germline lookup yields CDR1 KGHSY and CDR2 FQNENV. V lost 4 bases, J lost 6 bases, and 9 bases stayed unmatched. The CDR3 runs 16 residues. The CDR3 nucleotides read TGTGCCAGCAGCCCGACCCGACAGGGGGCAGGTCAGCCCCAGCATTTT. It codes for CASSPTRQGAGQPQHF.

V usage is TRBV28 and J usage is TRBJ1-1; D might be TRBD1 (6 bases). Germline CDR1 is MDHEN and CDR2 is SYDVKM. This CDR3 contains 13 residues. With 7 bases removed from V and 0 bases from J, the gap between germline ends came to 9 bases. The CDR3 DNA reads TGTGCCAGCAAAACAGGGATGAACACTGAAGCTTTCTTT. This encodes CASKTGMNTEAFF.

The V and J genes are TRBV9 and TRBJ2-7; 8 nucleotides line up with TRBD2. This CDR3 spans 15 amino acids. With 0 bases clipped from V and 3 bases from J, the junction kept 5 bases outside the gene matches. Germline-derived CDR1 and CDR2 are SGDLS and YYNGEE. The DNA for the CDR3 is TGTGCCAGCAGCGTAGCCGGGACTAGGGACTACGAGCAGTACTTC. Amino acid sequence: CASSVAGTRDYEQYF.

DNA of the CDR3: TGTGCCAGCAGGACCCCATACCGGAGAGGGTCCGGGGAGCTGTTTTTT. Protein product: CASRTPYRRGSGELFF. The chain uses TRBV6-4 and TRBJ2-2; possibly TRBD2 for D (5 bases). V lost 6 bases and J 6 bases, leaving 20 bases between the germline ends. The CDR3 is 16 residues long. CDR1 and CDR2 (germline): MRHNA, SNTAGT.

CDR3 sequence (DNA): TGCGCCAGCAGCTACGAGCGGGCCACCCCTGGGGTCGAGCAGTACTTC. It encodes CASSYERATPGVEQYF. The V call is TRBV5-1, the J call TRBJ2-7; TRBD2 is a possible D gene (6 bases). V was clipped by 3 bases and J by 6 bases, with 22 bases between them. CDR1 and CDR2 (germline): SGHRS, YFSETQ. The CDR3 extends over 16 amino acids.

This clone has just one count. This chain joins TRBV13 and TRBJ2-2; 11 nucleotides match TRBD1. This CDR3 spans 16 amino acids. Germline CDR1 and CDR2: PRHDT and FYEKMQ (reference sequence). Trimming cost V 5 bases and J 5 bases; bases outside gene matches: 7. The CDR3 loop reads CASSGWDRGRTGELFF. The CDR3 coding sequence is TGTGCCAGCAGCGGATGGGACAGGGGGAGGACCGGGGAGCTGTTTTTT.

The chain employs TRBV7-6 and TRBJ2-1, with 10 positions matching TRBD2. There are 18 residues in the CDR3. The V gene end was trimmed by 1 base and the J gene end by 8 bases; junction bases not matched to a gene: 14. The germline V gene encodes CDR1 SGHVS and CDR2 FNYEAQ. As DNA, the CDR3 is TGTGCCAGCAGCTTAGTTTCGAGCGGGAGGGCTTACGTGCATGAGCAGTTCTTC. Residues: CASSLVSSGRAYVHEQFF. The entire variable domain, with the rest obtained from reference TRBV7-6 and TRBJ2-1, is as follows: GAGVSQSPRYKVTKRGQDVALRCDPISGHVSLYWYRQALGQGPEFLTYFNYEAQQDKSGLPNDRFSAERPEGSISTLTIQRTEQRDSAMYRCASSLVSSGRAYVHEQFFGPGTRLTVL.

The rearrangement joins TRBV6-6 to TRBJ2-7, with D possibly matching TRBD1 (6 bases). Germline V gives CDR1 MNHNY, CDR2 SVGAGI (reference sequence). The CDR3 loop spans 15 amino acids. V was clipped by 0 bases and J by 2 bases, with 11 bases between them. The CDR3 loop reads CASSYSQGLAYEQYF. The CDR3 bases are TGTGCCAGCAGTTACTCCCAGGGGTTAGCCTACGAGCAGTACTTC.

In nucleotides, the CDR3 is TGTGCCAGTAGTCCCCTACCGGAGCTGCAGTTCTTC. It codes for CASSPLPELQFF. The genes are TRBV19 and TRBJ2-1; D gene uncertain. Per germline, CDR1 LNHDA and CDR2 SQIVND (reference sequence). This CDR3 contains 12 residues. The germline V and J ends were trimmed by 5 bases and 12 bases, with 14 bases remaining between them. The entire variable domain, with the rest obtained from reference TRBV19 and TRBJ2-1, is as follows: DGGITQSPKYLFRKEGQNVTLSCEQNLNHDAMYWYRQDPGQGLRLIYYSQIVNDFQKGDIAEGYSVSREKKESFPLTVTSAQKNPTAFYLCASSPLPELQFFGPGTRLTVL.

The rearrangement links TRBV6-4 to TRBJ2-1, with a tentative D call TRBD2 (6 bases). This CDR3 is built from 16 residues. The V gene lost 5 bases and the J gene lost 5 bases, with 19 bases spanning the gap. Germline V gene sequence: CDR1 MRHNA, CDR2 SNTAGT. The CDR3 region is CASSMALEGRDNEQFF. The CDR3 bases are TGTGCCAGCAGTATGGCCCTGGAGGGCCGGGACAATGAGCAGTTCTTC.

The V call is TRBV25-1, the J call TRBJ2-5; 9 bases fit TRBD2. The CDR3 covers 12 residues. Germline V gene sequence: CDR1 MGHDK, CDR2 SYGVNS. The trim removed 8 bases at V and 4 bases at J, leaving 2 bases unmatched. The CDR3 nucleotides read TGTGCCAGCCAGACTAGCGGAGAGACCCAGTACTTC. It yields the protein CASQTSGETQYF. Looking up the rest from reference TRBV25-1 and TRBJ2-5 gives the full variable domain: EADIYQTPRYLVIGTGKKITLECSQTMGHDKMYWYQQDPGMELHLIHYSYGVNSTEKGDLSSESTVSRIRTEHFPLTLESARPSHTSQYLCASQTSGETQYFGPGTRLLVL.

The V call is TRBV7-3, the J call TRBJ2-3; the D is unclear. CDR3 length: 14 amino acids. Deletions cut 1 base from V and 0 bases from J, with 5 bases between. Germline V CDR1 and CDR2: SGHTA, FQGTGA. CDR3 region: CASSLSGSTDTQYF. In DNA, the CDR3 is TGTGCCAGCAGCTTAAGTGGCAGCACAGATACGCAGTATTTT. Based on the CDR3 plus reference TRBV7-3 and TRBJ2-3, the full variable domain is GAGVSQTPSNKVTEKGKYVELRCDPISGHTALYWYRQSLGQGPEFLIYFQGTGAADDSGLPNDRFFAVRPEGSVSTLKIQRTERGDSAVYLCASSLSGSTDTQYFGPGTRLTVL.

The CDR3 loop reads CASSPRSTDEQFF. CDR3 sequence (DNA): TGTGCCAGCAGCCCGAGGAGTACCGATGAGCAGTTCTTC. The J gene is TRBJ2-1, the V gene TRBV11-3; D gene uncertain. V was pared by 5 bases and J by 8 bases, with 13 bases between. The germline gives CDR1 SGHNT, CDR2 YENEEA. CDR3 length equals 13 residues.

This chain connects TRBV14 to TRBJ1-2; D gene ambiguous. The CDR3 has 14 residues. V shed 0 bases and J shed 5 bases, with 10 bases lying between them. The germline V gene encodes CDR1 SGHDN and CDR2 FVKESK. The CDR3 here is CASSQDRRGYGYTF. CDR3 coding DNA: TGTGCCAGCAGCCAAGACCGACGGGGATATGGCTACACCTTC.

This clone was seen a few times. V and J are TRBV5-4 and TRBJ2-2; TRBD2 agrees at 12 bases. CDR1 and CDR2 (germline): SGHNT, YYREEE (reference sequence). After removal of 0 bases from V and 6 bases from J, the junction contained 3 bases not matched to a gene. CDR3 length: 16 residues. In nucleotides, the CDR3 is TGTGCCAGCAGCTTGGGACTAGCGGGAGTACCCGGGGAGCTGTTTTTT. This encodes CASSLGLAGVPGELFF.

The chain links TRBV19 to TRBJ2-7; 8 positions agree with TRBD1. J gave up 2 bases and V 4 bases, and 10 bases lay outside the gene matches. The germline CDR1 and CDR2 sequences are LNHDA and SQIVND (reference sequence). This CDR3 is built from 16 residues. The CDR3 protein is CASSTPPGTGTYEQYF. CDR3 sequence (DNA): TGTGCCAGTAGTACCCCCCCCGGGACAGGTACCTACGAGCAGTACTTC. Full variable domain (remainder filled in from reference TRBV19 and TRBJ2-7): DGGITQSPKYLFRKEGQNVTLSCEQNLNHDAMYWYRQDPGQGLRLIYYSQIVNDFQKGDIAEGYSVSREKKESFPLTVTSAQKNPTAFYLCASSTPPGTGTYEQYFGPGTRLTVT.

This clone has more than one count but fewer than ten. The genes are TRBV6-1 and TRBJ2-5; 10 nucleotides agree with TRBD1. The closer fit of TRBJ2-7 to the DNA end suggests the J call may be wrong. CDR1 and CDR2 from the germline V gene are MNHNS and SASEGT. The CDR3 contains 16 residues. In DNA form, the CDR3 reads TGTGCCAGCAGTGAATGGGACAGGGGACCAACCTACGAGCAGTACTTC. Its translation: CASSEWDRGPTYEQYF.